These 16 T cell receptor beta chains were all obtained from the same sample, sequenced in a study of OX40 agonist ivuxolimab in advanced cancers. Clones were read by immunoSEQ multiplex PCR, and TCRdb kept only the in-frame ones, dropping some. Among some 100,000 clones listed, about 87% were seen once. The source material was CD4+ or CD8+ T cells sorted from blood, sampled in a trial of the OX40 agonist ivuxolimab. Receptors were obtained from an adult with an advanced solid tumor such as melanoma, head and neck, liver or kidney cancer.

The chain couples TRBV5-1 to TRBJ1-4; 8 bases are shared with TRBD1. From germline, CDR1 is SGHRS and CDR2 YFSETQ. There are 14 residues in the CDR3. V was pared by 4 bases and J by 7 bases, with 6 bases of the junction left unmatched. The CDR3 sequence: CASSQGAVGEKLFF. The DNA of the CDR3 is TGCGCCAGCAGCCAGGGGGCTGTCGGTGAAAAACTGTTTTTT.

V gene TRBV28 combines with J gene TRBJ1-6; D unresolved. Germline V gene sequence: CDR1 MDHEN, CDR2 SYDVKM. The V end lost 6 bases, the J end lost 5 bases, and 11 bases lay between the germline ends. The length of the CDR3 is 14 residues. CDR3 protein: CASRPGPHNSPLHF. The CDR3 nucleotides read TGTGCCAGCAGACCCGGGCCCCATAATTCACCCCTCCACTTT.

The V call is TRBV28, the J call TRBJ2-1, with D hard to call. The V and J ends lost 8 bases and 1 base respectively, with 0 bases between them. The CDR3 is made up of 10 amino acids. Germline V lookup: CDR1 MDHEN, CDR2 SYDVKM. CDR3 sequence reads: CASSYNEQFF. The CDR3 DNA follows: TGTGCCAGCTCCTACAATGAGCAGTTCTTC.

The genes are TRBV5-1 and TRBJ2-7; perhaps TRBD2 as D (5 bases). The CDR3 extends over 16 amino acids. Trimming removed 1 base from V and 2 bases from J, with 16 bases in between. The V gene's germline CDR1 is SGHRS and CDR2 YFSETQ. The CDR3 coding sequence is TGCGCCAGCAGCTTGAGCTCGGGGTCGGTCACCTACGAGCAGTACTTC. It specifies CASSLSSGSVTYEQYF.

V usage is TRBV7-9 and J usage is TRBJ2-1; 15 bases agree with TRBD2. CDR1 is SEHNR, CDR2 FQNEAQ, per germline (reference sequence). V was clipped by 5 bases and J by 7 bases; unmatched bases: 3. This CDR3 is 15 amino acids long. The CDR3 reads CASSRTSGGANEQFF. In DNA, the CDR3 is TGTGCCAGCAGCCGGACTAGCGGGGGGGCTAATGAGCAGTTCTTC.

This clone is a singleton in its sample. The chain couples TRBV29-1 to TRBJ2-7, with 9 bases that match TRBD2. Germline assignment: CDR1 SQVTM and CDR2 ANQGSEA. Losses at the gene ends were 6 bases for V and 3 bases for J; bases not matched to a gene: 6. The CDR3 has 13 amino acids. CDR3 sequence: CSVLIAGDYEQYF. In nucleotides, the CDR3 is TGCAGCGTGCTGATAGCGGGGGACTACGAGCAGTACTTC.

This sequence joins TRBV7-2 and TRBJ2-7, with a weak D call TRBD1 (5 bases). The CDR3 totals 13 residues. The germline V gene has CDR1 SGHTA and CDR2 FQGNSA. V shed 6 bases and J shed 6 bases, with 15 bases lying between them. CDR3 bases: TGTGCCAGCAGTCCAGGGTCTGCACCCGAGCAGTACTTC. As protein: CASSPGSAPEQYF.

This chain links TRBV7-2 with TRBJ1-4; possibly TRBD1 for D (5 bases). CDR1 and CDR2 (germline): SGHTA, FQGNSA. Between the trimmed V and J ends, which lost 6 bases and 2 bases, there was a span of 10 bases. The CDR3 length is 14 residues. The CDR3 protein is CASRSGLTNEKLFF. As DNA, the CDR3 is TGTGCCAGCAGATCAGGGTTGACTAATGAAAAACTGTTTTTT.

This chain connects TRBV6-1 to TRBJ2-7; D is ambiguous. The V and J ends lost 2 bases and 7 bases respectively, with 9 bases between them. The CDR3 loop spans 12 amino acids. Germline V gives CDR1 MNHNS, CDR2 SASEGT. CDR3 sequence (DNA): TGTGCCAGCAGTGAACTAGGGTGGGAGCAGTACTTC. This translates into CASSELGWEQYF.

This chain uses TRBV18 with TRBJ1-5; D ambiguous. CDR1 is KGHSH, CDR2 LQKENI, per germline. The CDR3 runs 13 residues. V lost 5 bases and J lost 0, with 5 bases in between. DNA for the CDR3: TGTGCCAGCTCATTAGATAGCAATCAGCCCCAGCATTTT. It encodes CASSLDSNQPQHF.

This chain joins TRBV7-8 and TRBJ1-4; TRBD1 is a possible D gene (5 bases). The CDR3 loop spans 15 amino acids. The germline V and J ends were trimmed by 5 bases and 8 bases, with 18 bases remaining between them. From germline, CDR1 is SGHVS and CDR2 FQNEAQ. The CDR3: CASSPAATGGEKLFF. CDR3 bases: TGTGCCAGCAGCCCCGCGGCCACAGGAGGGGAAAAACTGTTTTTT.

This clone was seen only a few times. This sequence joins TRBV5-6 and TRBJ2-1; 7 bases are a match to TRBD1. This CDR3 comprises 15 residues. Trimming took 3 bases from V and 2 from J; bases not matched to a gene: 5. Germline loops: CDR1 SGHDT, CDR2 YYEEEE. The CDR3 here is CASSSGTAAYNEQFF. As DNA, the CDR3 is TGTGCCAGCAGCTCCGGGACAGCAGCCTACAATGAGCAGTTCTTC.

V and J are TRBV9 and TRBJ1-1, with D possibly being TRBD1 (5 bases). The germline V and J ends were trimmed by 0 bases and 5 bases, with 11 bases remaining between them. Germline CDR1 and CDR2: SGDLS and YYNGEE. The CDR3 totals 14 residues. As DNA, the CDR3 is TGTGCCAGCAGCGTAGCGTCAGGGATAACTGAAGCTTTCTTT. This gives the protein CASSVASGITEAFF.

This chain links TRBV7-8 with TRBJ1-1, with D unclear. Germline CDR1 reads SGHVS; CDR2 reads FQNEAQ. V lost 2 bases, J lost 6 bases, and 10 bases lay in between. CDR3 length equals 13 residues. CDR3 sequence (DNA): TGTGCCAGCAGCTTAACTAGGGAGTCTGAAGCTTTCTTT. Its protein is CASSLTRESEAFF. Full variable domain (missing parts from reference TRBV7-8 and TRBJ1-1): GAGVSQSPRYKVAKRGQDVALRCDPISGHVSLFWYQQALGQGPEFLTYFQNEAQLDKSGLPSDRFFAERPEGSVSTLKIQRTQQEDSAVYLCASSLTRESEAFFGQGTRLTVV.

The chain uses TRBV12-2 and TRBJ2-5; the DNA was not compared with TRBD2, the D call given in the table. TRBV12-2 is a pseudogene. The CDR3 covers 16 residues. CDR3 in amino acids: CASRHPGEGHQETQYF. The CDR3 DNA reads TGTGCAAGTCGTCACCCTGGGGAGGGCCACCAAGAGACCCAGTACTTC.

The rearrangement links TRBV2 to TRBJ2-7; a weak D match, TRBD1 (5 bases). Germline assignment: CDR1 SNHLY and CDR2 FYNNEI. This CDR3 contains 11 residues. Between the trimmed V and J ends, which lost 6 bases and 6 bases, there was a span of 9 bases. The CDR3 nucleotides are TGTGCCAGCAGCAGGGTGATCGAGCAGTACTTC. This encodes CASSRVIEQYF.